These 6 T cell receptor beta chains originate from one sample sequenced in a study of CD8+CD57+ T cells in acquired aplastic anemia. Both TCR beta VDJ combination and CDR3 sequence profiling were carried out. Genomic DNA was the template for this profiling. TCRdb used MiXCR to reprocess the reads, holding one entry per CDR3 protein. This table has 110,000 or so distinct CDR3 sequences, 55% to 60% appearing once. Patients chosen for sequencing had CD8+CD57+ cells that had expanded, as shown by flow cytometry. Sequenced: sorted CD4+, CD8+, or CD8+CD57+ T cells (not recorded which) from PBMCs. The source is a human donor with aplastic anemia.

The chain couples TRBV6-1 to TRBJ2-3, with TRBD2 matching 9 bases. Germline values: CDR1 MNHNS, CDR2 SASEGT. The CDR3 length is 13 residues. V lost 7 bases and J lost 3; bases outside the gene matches: 2. The DNA for the CDR3 is TGTGCCAGCATGGCGGGAGGGACAGATACGCAGTATTTT. Translation: CASMAGGTDTQYF.

The chain recombines TRBV7-8 with TRBJ1-2; D is unresolved. In germline, CDR1 is SGHVS, CDR2 FQNEAQ. The length of the CDR3 is 13 residues. Trimming stripped 7 bases from V and 6 bases from J, with 15 bases between. CDR3 nucleotide sequence: TGTGCCAGCAAAGACGCTCTCACACATGGCTACACCTTC. Translation: CASKDALTHGYTF. Complete variable domain (other parts from reference TRBV7-8 and TRBJ1-2): GAGVSQSPRYKVAKRGQDVALRCDPISGHVSLFWYQQALGQGPEFLTYFQNEAQLDKSGLPSDRFFAERPEGSVSTLKIQRTQQEDSAVYLCASKDALTHGYTFGSGTRLTVV.

The sample holds one count of this clonotype. The rearrangement joins TRBV24-1 to TRBJ2-3, with 12 bases lining up with TRBD2. Germline CDR1 reads KGHDR; CDR2 reads SFDVKD. The CDR3 totals 15 residues. V shed 7 bases, J shed 3 bases, and the junction held 4 bases outside the gene matches. CDR3 DNA sequence: TGTGCCACCAGGACAACTAGCGGGAGGACAGATACGCAGTATTTT. It yields the protein CATRTTSGRTDTQYF.

J is TRBJ2-5 and V is TRBV19; D may correspond to TRBD1 or TRBD2 (5 bases each). Deletions cut 6 bases from V and 3 bases from J, with 14 bases between. Germline lookup yields CDR1 LNHDA and CDR2 SQIVND (reference sequence). CDR3 length equals 14 residues. CDR3 sequence: CASRGWDREETQYF. The CDR3 DNA is TGTGCCAGTAGAGGGTGGGACCGGGAAGAGACCCAGTACTTC.

The chain has TRBV10-2 and TRBJ2-3; D gene ambiguous. V shed 3 bases and J shed 7 bases, with 5 bases lying between them. Germline CDR1 is WSHSY and CDR2 is SAAADI. The CDR3 is 11 residues long. The DNA for the CDR3 is TGCGCCAGCAGTGACCCCTATACGCAGTATTTT. Translating gives CASSDPYTQYF.

This chain connects TRBV10-1 to TRBJ1-2; D is uncertain. CDR1 and CDR2 (germline): WNHNN, SYGVQD (reference sequence). Trimming shortened V by 2 bases and J by 5 bases, and 12 bases separated the two germline ends. The length of the CDR3 is 14 residues. The CDR3 loop is CASSERDLGYGYTF. The CDR3 nucleotides read TGCGCCAGCAGTGAGCGAGATCTCGGTTATGGCTACACCTTC.